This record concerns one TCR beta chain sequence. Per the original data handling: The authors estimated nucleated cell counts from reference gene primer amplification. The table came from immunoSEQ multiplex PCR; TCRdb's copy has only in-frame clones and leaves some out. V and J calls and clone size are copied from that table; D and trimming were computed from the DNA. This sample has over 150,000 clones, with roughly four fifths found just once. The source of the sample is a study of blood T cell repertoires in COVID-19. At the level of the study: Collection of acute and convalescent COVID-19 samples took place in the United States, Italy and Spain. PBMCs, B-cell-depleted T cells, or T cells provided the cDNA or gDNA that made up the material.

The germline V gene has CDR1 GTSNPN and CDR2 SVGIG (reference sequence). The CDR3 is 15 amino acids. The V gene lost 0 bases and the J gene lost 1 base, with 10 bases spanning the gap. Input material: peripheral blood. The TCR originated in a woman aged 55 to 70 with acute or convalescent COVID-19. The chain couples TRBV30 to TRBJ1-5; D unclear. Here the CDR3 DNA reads TGTGCCTGGAGTGTGGGGAGCGGGAGCAATCAGCCCCAGCATTTT. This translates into CAWSVGSGSNQPQHF.